The 2 T cell receptor beta chains given below trace back to one sample, sequenced in a study of cytotoxic CD8 clonotypes in ibrutinib-treated CLL. Using immunoSEQ multiplex PCR, the repertoire was profiled, and TCRdb retains in-frame clones only, with some absent. This sample has about 160,000 clones, with more than 65% found just once. This specimen was PBMCs, taken after 12 months of ibrutinib treatment. Source of these receptors: a human donor with chronic lymphocytic leukemia.

The chain combines TRBV19 with TRBJ2-1; 7 nucleotides line up with TRBD2. Germline V gene sequence: CDR1 LNHDA, CDR2 SQIVND (reference sequence). The V segment lost 0 bases and the J segment 1 base; nucleotides outside the gene matches: 9. The CDR3 spans 18 residues. The CDR3 here is CASSIEVGREWSYNEQFF. In DNA, the CDR3 is TGTGCCAGTAGTATAGAGGTGGGGCGGGAGTGGTCCTACAATGAGCAGTTCTTC.

V usage is TRBV5-1 and J usage is TRBJ2-7, with D possibly matching TRBD1 (5 bases). The CDR3 loop spans 16 amino acids. CDR1 SGHRS and CDR2 YFSETQ come from the germline V gene. Trimming took 0 bases from V and 0 from J, leaving 13 bases between them. The CDR3 loop is CASSLGGRPSSYEQYF. CDR3 bases: TGCGCCAGCAGCTTGGGGGGCAGGCCTAGCTCCTACGAGCAGTACTTC.